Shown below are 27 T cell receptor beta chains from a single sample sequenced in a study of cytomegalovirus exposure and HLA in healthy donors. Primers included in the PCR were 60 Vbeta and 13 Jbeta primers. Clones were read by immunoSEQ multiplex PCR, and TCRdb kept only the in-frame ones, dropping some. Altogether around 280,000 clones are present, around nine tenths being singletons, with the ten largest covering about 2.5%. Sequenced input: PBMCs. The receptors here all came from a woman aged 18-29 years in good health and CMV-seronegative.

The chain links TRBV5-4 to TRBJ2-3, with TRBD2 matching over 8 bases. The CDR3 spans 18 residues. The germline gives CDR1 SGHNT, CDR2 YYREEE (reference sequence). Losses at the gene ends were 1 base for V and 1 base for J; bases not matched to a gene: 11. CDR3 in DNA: TGTGCCAGCAGCTTGCCCGCGTGGGATAGCGGGGGCACAGATACGCAGTATTTT. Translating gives CASSLPAWDSGGTDTQYF.

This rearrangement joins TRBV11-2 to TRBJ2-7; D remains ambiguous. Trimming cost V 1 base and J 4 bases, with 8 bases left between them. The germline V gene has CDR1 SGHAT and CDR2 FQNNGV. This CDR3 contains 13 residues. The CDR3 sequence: CASSLVRNYEQYF. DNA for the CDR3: TGTGCCAGCAGCTTAGTGAGGAATTACGAGCAGTACTTC.

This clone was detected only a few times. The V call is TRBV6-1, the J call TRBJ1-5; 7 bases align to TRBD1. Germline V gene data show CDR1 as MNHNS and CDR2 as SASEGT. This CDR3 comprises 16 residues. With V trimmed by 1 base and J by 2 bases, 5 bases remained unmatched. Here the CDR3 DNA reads TGTGCCAGCAGTGAAGGGACAGGAACTGGCAATCAGCCCCAGCATTTT. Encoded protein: CASSEGTGTGNQPQHF.

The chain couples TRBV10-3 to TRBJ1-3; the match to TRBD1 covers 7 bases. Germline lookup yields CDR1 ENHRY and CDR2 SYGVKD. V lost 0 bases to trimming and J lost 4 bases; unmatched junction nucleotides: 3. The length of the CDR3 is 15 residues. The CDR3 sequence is CAISESGTAGNTIYF. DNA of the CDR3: TGTGCCATCAGTGAGTCTGGGACAGCCGGAAACACCATATATTTT.

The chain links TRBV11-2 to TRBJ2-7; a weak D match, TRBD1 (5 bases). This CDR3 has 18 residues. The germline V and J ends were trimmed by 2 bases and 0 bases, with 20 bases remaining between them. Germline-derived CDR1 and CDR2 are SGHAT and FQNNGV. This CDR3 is CASSLKGQGPTSSYEQYF. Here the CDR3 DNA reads TGTGCCAGCAGCTTAAAGGGCCAGGGCCCCACGAGCTCCTACGAGCAGTACTTC.

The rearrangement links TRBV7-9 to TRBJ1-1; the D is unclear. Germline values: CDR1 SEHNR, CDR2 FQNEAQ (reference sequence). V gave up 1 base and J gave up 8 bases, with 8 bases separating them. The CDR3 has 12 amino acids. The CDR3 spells CASSLGRREAFF. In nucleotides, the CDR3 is TGTGCCAGCAGCTTAGGAAGGAGGGAAGCTTTCTTT.

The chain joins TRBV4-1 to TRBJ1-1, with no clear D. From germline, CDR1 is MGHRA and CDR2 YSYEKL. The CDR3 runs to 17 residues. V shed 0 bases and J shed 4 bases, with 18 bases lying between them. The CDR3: CASSQDSQNFKGTEAFF. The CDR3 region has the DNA TGCGCCAGCAGCCAAGATAGCCAGAATTTTAAAGGCACTGAAGCTTTCTTT.

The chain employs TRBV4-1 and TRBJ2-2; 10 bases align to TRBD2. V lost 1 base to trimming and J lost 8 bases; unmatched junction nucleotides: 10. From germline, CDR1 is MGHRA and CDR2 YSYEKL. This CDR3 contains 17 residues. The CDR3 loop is CASSQAPAGGRLGELFF. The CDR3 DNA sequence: TGCGCCAGCAGCCAAGCCCCAGCGGGGGGGCGACTGGGGGAGCTGTTTTTT.

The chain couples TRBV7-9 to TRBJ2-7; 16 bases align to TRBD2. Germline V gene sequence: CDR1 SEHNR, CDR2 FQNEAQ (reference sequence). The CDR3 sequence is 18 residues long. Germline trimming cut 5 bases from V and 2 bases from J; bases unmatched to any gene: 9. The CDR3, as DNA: TGTGCCAGCAGCCCCGGGACTAGCGGGGGGGCCAAGGCCTACGAGCAGTACTTC. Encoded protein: CASSPGTSGGAKAYEQYF.

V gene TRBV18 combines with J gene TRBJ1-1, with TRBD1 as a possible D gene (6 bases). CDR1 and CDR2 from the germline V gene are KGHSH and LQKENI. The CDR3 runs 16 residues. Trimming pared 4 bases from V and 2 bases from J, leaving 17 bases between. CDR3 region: CASSLYRDLGNTEAFF. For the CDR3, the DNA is TGTGCCAGCTCACTCTACAGGGATTTGGGTAACACTGAAGCTTTCTTT.

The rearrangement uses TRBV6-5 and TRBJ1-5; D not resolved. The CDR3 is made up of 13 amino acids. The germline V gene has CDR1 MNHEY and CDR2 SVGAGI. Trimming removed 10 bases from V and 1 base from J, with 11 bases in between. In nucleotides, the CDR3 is TGTGCCACTTCACGAGGAAGCAATCAGCCCCAGCATTTT. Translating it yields CATSRGSNQPQHF.

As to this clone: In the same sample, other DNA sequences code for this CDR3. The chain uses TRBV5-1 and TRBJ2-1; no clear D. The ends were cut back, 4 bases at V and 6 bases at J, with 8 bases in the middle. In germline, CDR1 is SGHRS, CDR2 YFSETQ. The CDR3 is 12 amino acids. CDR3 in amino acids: CASSLPGNEQFF. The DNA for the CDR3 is TGCGCCAGCAGCCTCCCGGGCAATGAGCAGTTCTTC. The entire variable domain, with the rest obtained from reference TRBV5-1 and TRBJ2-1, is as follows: KAGVTQTPRYLIKTRGQQVTLSCSPISGHRSVSWYQQTPGQGLQFLFEYFSETQRNKGNFPGRFSGRQFSNSRSEMNVSTLELGDSALYLCASSLPGNEQFFGPGTRLTVL.

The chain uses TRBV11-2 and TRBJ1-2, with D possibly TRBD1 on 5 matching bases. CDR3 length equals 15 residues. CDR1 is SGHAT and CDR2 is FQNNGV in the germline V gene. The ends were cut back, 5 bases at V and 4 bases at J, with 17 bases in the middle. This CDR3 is CASSLTRQPSYGYTF. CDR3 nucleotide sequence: TGTGCCAGCAGCCTAACCAGACAGCCCTCCTATGGCTACACCTTC.

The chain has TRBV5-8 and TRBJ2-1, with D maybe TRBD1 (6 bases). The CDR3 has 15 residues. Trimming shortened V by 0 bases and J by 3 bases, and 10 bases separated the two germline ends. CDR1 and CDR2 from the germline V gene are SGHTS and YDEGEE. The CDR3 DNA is TGTGCCAGCAGCTTGGATCAGGGGTACTACAATGAGCAGTTCTTC. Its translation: CASSLDQGYYNEQFF.

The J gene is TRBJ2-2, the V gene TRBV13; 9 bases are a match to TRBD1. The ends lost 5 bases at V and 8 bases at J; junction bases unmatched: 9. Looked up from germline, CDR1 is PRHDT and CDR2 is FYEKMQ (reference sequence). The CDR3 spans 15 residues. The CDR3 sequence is CASSDRQGDIGELFF. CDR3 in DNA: TGTGCCAGCAGCGATCGACAGGGGGATATTGGGGAGCTGTTTTTT. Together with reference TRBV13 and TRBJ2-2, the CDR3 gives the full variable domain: AAGVIQSPRHLIKEKRETATLKCYPIPRHDTVYWYQQGPGQDPQFLISFYEKMQSDKGSIPDRFSAQQFSDYHSELNMSSLELGDSALYFCASSDRQGDIGELFFGEGSRLTVL.

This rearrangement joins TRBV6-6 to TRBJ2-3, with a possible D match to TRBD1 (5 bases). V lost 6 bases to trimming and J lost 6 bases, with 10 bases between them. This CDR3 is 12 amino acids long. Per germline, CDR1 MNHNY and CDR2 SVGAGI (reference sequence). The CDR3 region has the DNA TGTGCCAGCAGACCCAAGGGGGATACGCAGTATTTT. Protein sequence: CASRPKGDTQYF.

The CDR3 region is CAISDSRTYVYEQYF. The CDR3 DNA is TGTGCCATCAGTGATTCCCGGACATATGTATACGAGCAGTACTTC. This chain links TRBV10-3 with TRBJ2-7, with D possibly matching TRBD1 (5 bases). Trimming cost V 3 bases and J 4 bases, with 16 bases left between them. The CDR3 contains 15 residues. Germline lookup yields CDR1 ENHRY and CDR2 SYGVKD.

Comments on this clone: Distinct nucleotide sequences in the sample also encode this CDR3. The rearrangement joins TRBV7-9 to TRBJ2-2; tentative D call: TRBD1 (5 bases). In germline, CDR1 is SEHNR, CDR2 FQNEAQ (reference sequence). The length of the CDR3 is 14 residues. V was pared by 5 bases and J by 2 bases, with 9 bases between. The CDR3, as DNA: TGTGCCAGCAGCCTCGACAGCAACACCGGGGAGCTGTTTTTT. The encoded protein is CASSLDSNTGELFF.

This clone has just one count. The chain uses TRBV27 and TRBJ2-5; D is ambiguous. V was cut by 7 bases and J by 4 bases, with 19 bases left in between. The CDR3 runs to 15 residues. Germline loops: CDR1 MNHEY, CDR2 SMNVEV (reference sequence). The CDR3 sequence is CASTLSGQSGETQYF. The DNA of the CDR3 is TGTGCCAGCACTTTGTCCGGCCAGTCAGGAGAGACCCAGTACTTC.

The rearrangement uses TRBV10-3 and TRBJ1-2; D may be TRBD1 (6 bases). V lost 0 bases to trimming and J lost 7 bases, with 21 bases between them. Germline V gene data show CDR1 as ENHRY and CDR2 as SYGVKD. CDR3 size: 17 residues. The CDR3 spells CAISESPLQGGLGGYTF. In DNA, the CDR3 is TGTGCCATCAGTGAGTCCCCCTTACAGGGAGGGCTGGGTGGCTACACCTTC.

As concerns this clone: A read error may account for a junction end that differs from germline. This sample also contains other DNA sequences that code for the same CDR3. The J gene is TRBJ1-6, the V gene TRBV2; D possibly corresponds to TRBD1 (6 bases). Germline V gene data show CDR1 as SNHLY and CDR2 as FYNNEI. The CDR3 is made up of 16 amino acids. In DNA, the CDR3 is TGTGCCAGCAGTGACCCACAGGGCTCCTATAATTCCCCCCTCCACTTT. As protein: CASSDPQGSYNSPLHF.

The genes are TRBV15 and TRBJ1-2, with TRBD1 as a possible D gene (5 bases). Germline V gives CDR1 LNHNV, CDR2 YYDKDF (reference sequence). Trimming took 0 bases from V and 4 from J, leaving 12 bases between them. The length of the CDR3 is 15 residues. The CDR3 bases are TGTGCCACCAGCAGAGATCTAGGTGACAGCTATGGCTACACCTTC. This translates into CATSRDLGDSYGYTF.

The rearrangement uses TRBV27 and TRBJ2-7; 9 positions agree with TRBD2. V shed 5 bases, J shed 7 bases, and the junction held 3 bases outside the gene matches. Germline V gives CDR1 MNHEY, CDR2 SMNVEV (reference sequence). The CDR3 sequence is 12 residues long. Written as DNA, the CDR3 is TGTGCCAGCAGTGGGACTAGCAGAGAGCAGTACTTC. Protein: CASSGTSREQYF.

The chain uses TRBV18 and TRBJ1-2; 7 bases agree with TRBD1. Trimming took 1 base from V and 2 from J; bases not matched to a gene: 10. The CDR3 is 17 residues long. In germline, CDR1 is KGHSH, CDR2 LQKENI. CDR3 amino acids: CASSPRDSLNRNYGYTF. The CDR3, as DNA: TGTGCCAGCTCACCACGGGACAGCCTAAACCGGAACTATGGCTACACCTTC.

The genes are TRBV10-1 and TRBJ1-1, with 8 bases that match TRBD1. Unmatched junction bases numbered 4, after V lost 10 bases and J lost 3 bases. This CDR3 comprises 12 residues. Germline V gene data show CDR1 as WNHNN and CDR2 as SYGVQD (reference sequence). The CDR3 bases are TGCGCCACTAAGGACAGGGACACTGAAGCTTTCTTT. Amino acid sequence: CATKDRDTEAFF.

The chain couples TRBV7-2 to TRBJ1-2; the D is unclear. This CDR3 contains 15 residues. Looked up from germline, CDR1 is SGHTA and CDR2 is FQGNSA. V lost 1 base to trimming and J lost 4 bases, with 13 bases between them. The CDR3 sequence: CASSLEQLGSYGYTF. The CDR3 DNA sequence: TGTGCCAGCAGCTTAGAACAGCTGGGGAGCTATGGCTACACCTTC.

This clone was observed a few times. CDR3 protein: CASSASRGSYNEQFF. CDR3 coding DNA: TGCGCCAGCAGTGCTAGCCGGGGGTCCTACAATGAGCAGTTCTTC. The chain is built from TRBV10-1 and TRBJ2-1; maybe TRBD2 (6 bases). V gave up 4 bases and J gave up 1 base, with 11 bases separating them. The CDR3 contains 15 residues. Germline V gene lookup returns CDR1 WNHNN and CDR2 SYGVQD (reference sequence).